These 14 T cell receptor beta chains came from one sample sequenced in a study of blood T cell repertoires in COVID-19. TCRdb keeps only in-frame clones here, not all; method: immunoSEQ multiplex PCR. The table lists approximately 59,000 clones, 80% to 90% of them singletons. Sequencing was performed on peripheral blood. The receptors originated from a man older than 75 with acute or convalescent COVID-19.

This chain uses TRBV6-5 with TRBJ2-7; 8 bases align to TRBD1. The length of the CDR3 is 15 residues. V lost 6 bases to trimming and J lost 3 bases; unmatched junction nucleotides: 10. Germline V gene lookup returns CDR1 MNHEY and CDR2 SVGAGI. CDR3 region: CASRREQGGYYEQYF. CDR3 bases: TGTGCCAGCAGGAGAGAACAGGGGGGTTACTACGAGCAGTACTTC.

Many counts were recorded for this clone. The V gene is TRBV7-2, the J gene TRBJ1-5; D remains unclear. Germline loops: CDR1 SGHTA, CDR2 FQGNSA. The CDR3 loop spans 15 amino acids. Trimming took off 2 bases at V and 4 bases at J, with 12 bases between the two ends. CDR3 DNA sequence: TGTGCCAGCAGCTTAAACGCCAGGATAAATCAGCCCCAGCATTTT. The encoded protein is CASSLNARINQPQHF.

The chain is built from TRBV24-1 and TRBJ2-1, with 8 nucleotides matching TRBD2. Germline lookup yields CDR1 KGHDR and CDR2 SFDVKD. This CDR3 comprises 16 residues. The ends lost 12 bases at V and 3 bases at J; junction bases unmatched: 15. The CDR3 coding sequence is TGTGCCTGCCTGCGGCCCGGGAGGGGTAGCTACAATGAGCAGTTCTTC. Translating gives CACLRPGRGSYNEQFF.

This sequence joins TRBV7-6 and TRBJ2-7; D may be TRBD1 (5 bases). Germline CDR1 and CDR2: SGHVS and FNYEAQ. The CDR3 extends over 13 amino acids. V was shortened by 2 bases and J by 3 bases, with 8 bases between the two germline ends. The CDR3 reads CASSLNQGYEQYF. The CDR3 nucleotides read TGTGCCAGCAGCTTAAATCAGGGCTACGAGCAGTACTTC.

Ten or more counts support this clone. The gene calls are TRBV19 and TRBJ1-1; D gene uncertain. CDR1 is LNHDA, CDR2 SQIVND, per germline (reference sequence). The CDR3 has 15 amino acids. Trimming pared 10 bases from V and 2 bases from J, leaving 20 bases between. The CDR3 DNA reads TGTGCCACCCAGCGAGTATCCGACGGAAACACTGAAGCTTTCTTT. Amino acid sequence: CATQRVSDGNTEAFF.

This sequence joins TRBV30 and TRBJ1-5; TRBD1 might be the D (5 bases). From germline, CDR1 is GTSNPN and CDR2 SVGIG (reference sequence). Trimming pared 4 bases from V and 1 base from J, leaving 11 bases between. The CDR3 contains 14 residues. CDR3 in DNA: TGTGCCTGGACCCCGGGGGGGAGCAATCAGCCCCAGCATTTT. It is translated as CAWTPGGSNQPQHF. Full variable domain (missing parts from reference TRBV30 and TRBJ1-5): SQTIHQWPATLVQPVGSPLSLECTVEGTSNPNLYWYRQAAGRGLQLLFYSVGIGQISSEVPQNLSASRPQDRQFILSSKKLLLSDSGFYLCAWTPGGSNQPQHFGDGTRLSIL.

The rearrangement joins TRBV20-1 to TRBJ2-1; D is ambiguous. Germline CDR1 and CDR2: DFQATT and SNEGSKA (reference sequence). The CDR3 contains 14 residues. V was trimmed by 3 bases and J by 8 bases, leaving 17 bases between them. CDR3 in amino acids: CSASGASHEDEQFF. In DNA, the CDR3 is TGCAGTGCTAGTGGTGCGAGCCATGAGGATGAGCAGTTCTTC.

In this sample, this clone turned up a few times. The V and J genes are TRBV7-3 and TRBJ2-2; TRBD1 aligns across 9 bases. CDR3 length: 15 residues. J gave up 1 base and V 5 bases, and 2 bases lay outside the gene matches. Germline values: CDR1 SGHTA, CDR2 FQGTGA. The CDR3 here is CASSPGQGNTGELFF. The CDR3 DNA is TGTGCCAGCAGCCCGGGACAGGGGAACACCGGGGAGCTGTTTTTT. The variable domain in full, with the rest retrieved from reference TRBV7-3 and TRBJ2-2, is GAGVSQTPSNKVTEKGKYVELRCDPISGHTALYWYRQSLGQGPEFLIYFQGTGAADDSGLPNDRFFAVRPEGSVSTLKIQRTERGDSAVYLCASSPGQGNTGELFFGEGSRLTVL.

The chain recombines TRBV9 with TRBJ1-5; no definite D call. Germline V gene lookup returns CDR1 SGDLS and CDR2 YYNGEE. The V end was cut by 5 bases, the J end by 9 bases, with 9 bases between. The CDR3 length is 11 residues. In DNA form, the CDR3 reads TGTGCCAGCAGTAGTAGTGGGCCCCAGCATTTT. Translating gives CASSSSGPQHF.

This chain joins TRBV4-3 and TRBJ2-1; 7 bases are shared with TRBD2. The CDR3 length is 13 residues. V was clipped by 1 base and J by 11 bases; unmatched bases: 5. Per germline, CDR1 LGHNA and CDR2 YSLEER. CDR3 amino acids: CASSQGGGTQQFF. CDR3 DNA sequence: TGCGCCAGCAGCCAAGGGGGGGGTACCCAGCAGTTCTTC.

The V and J genes are TRBV27 and TRBJ1-2; TRBD1 agrees at 7 bases. This CDR3 contains 14 residues. Germline V gene lookup returns CDR1 MNHEY and CDR2 SMNVEV (reference sequence). Germline trimming cut 2 bases from V and 7 bases from J; bases unmatched to any gene: 7. CDR3 loop: CASSLRQGVSGYTF. CDR3 nucleotide sequence: TGTGCCAGCAGTTTAAGGCAGGGGGTATCTGGCTACACCTTC.

The chain carries TRBV19 and TRBJ1-2; 9 positions match TRBD1. Unmatched junction bases numbered 14, after V lost 10 bases and J lost 11 bases. The CDR3 contains 13 residues. Per the germline V gene, CDR1 is LNHDA and CDR2 is SQIVND (reference sequence). DNA for the CDR3: TGTGCCACCGCGGACAGGGGAGTTAAAGGATACACCTTC. Its protein product is CATADRGVKGYTF.

The chain links TRBV15 to TRBJ2-3; 11 nucleotides line up with TRBD2. Looked up from germline, CDR1 is LNHNV and CDR2 is YYDKDF (reference sequence). V trimming: 3 bases; J trimming: 7 bases; junction bases outside the gene matches: 9. This CDR3 has 16 residues. CDR3 bases: TGTGCCACCAGCAGTGTAGCGGGAGGGATAATTTATACGCAGTATTTT. Residues: CATSSVAGGIIYTQYF.

This chain's CDR3 is CASSPLGTGKNTIYF. The CDR3 DNA is TGTGCCAGCAGTCCTCTCGGGACAGGGAAGAACACCATATATTTT. The V and J genes are TRBV27 and TRBJ1-3, with 9 bases fitting TRBD1. Germline CDR1 MNHEY, CDR2 SMNVEV (reference sequence). V gave up 5 bases and J gave up 7 bases; unmatched junction bases: 9. The CDR3 has 15 residues.